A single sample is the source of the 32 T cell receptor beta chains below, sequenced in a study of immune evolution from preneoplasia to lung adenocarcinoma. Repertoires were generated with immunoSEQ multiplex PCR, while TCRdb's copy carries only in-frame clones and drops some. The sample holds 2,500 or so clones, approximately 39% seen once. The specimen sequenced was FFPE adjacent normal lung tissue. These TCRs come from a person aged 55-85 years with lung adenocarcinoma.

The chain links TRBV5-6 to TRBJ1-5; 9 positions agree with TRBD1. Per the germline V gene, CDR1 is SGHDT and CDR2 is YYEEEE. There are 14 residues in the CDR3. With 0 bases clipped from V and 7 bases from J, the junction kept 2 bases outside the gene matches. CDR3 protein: CASSLGTGEQPQHF. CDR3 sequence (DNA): TGTGCCAGCAGCTTGGGGACAGGGGAACAGCCCCAGCATTTT.

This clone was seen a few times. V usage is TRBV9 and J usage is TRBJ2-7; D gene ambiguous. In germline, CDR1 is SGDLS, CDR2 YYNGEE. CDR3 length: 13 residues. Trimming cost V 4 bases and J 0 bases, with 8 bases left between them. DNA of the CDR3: TGTGCCAGCAGCTTAGAGGACTCCTACGAGCAGTACTTC. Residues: CASSLEDSYEQYF.

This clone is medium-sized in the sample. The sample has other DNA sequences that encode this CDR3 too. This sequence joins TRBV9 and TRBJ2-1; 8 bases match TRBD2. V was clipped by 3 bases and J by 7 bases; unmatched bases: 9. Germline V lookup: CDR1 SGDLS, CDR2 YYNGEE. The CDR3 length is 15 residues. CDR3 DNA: TGTGCCAGCAGCGCCACTAGCGGACGCACGAATGAGCAGTTCTTC. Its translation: CASSATSGRTNEQFF.

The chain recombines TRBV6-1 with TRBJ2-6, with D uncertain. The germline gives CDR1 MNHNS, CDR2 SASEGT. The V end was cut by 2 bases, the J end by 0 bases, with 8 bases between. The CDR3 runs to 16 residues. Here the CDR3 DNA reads TGTGCCAGCAGTGAATTTCATGGCTCTGGGGCCAACGTCCTGACTTTC. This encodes CASSEFHGSGANVLTF.

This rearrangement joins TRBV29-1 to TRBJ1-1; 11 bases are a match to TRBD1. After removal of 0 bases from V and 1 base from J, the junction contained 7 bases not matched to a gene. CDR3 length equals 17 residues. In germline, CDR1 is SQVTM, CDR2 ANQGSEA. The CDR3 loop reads CSVEDGQGASGNTEAFF. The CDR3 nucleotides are TGCAGCGTTGAAGATGGACAGGGGGCATCGGGGAACACTGAAGCTTTCTTT.

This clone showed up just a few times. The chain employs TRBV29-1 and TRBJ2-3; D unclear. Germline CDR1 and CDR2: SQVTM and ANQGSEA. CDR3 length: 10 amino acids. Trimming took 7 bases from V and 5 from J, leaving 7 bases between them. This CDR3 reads CSAARDTQYF. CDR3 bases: TGCAGCGCCGCAAGAGATACGCAGTATTTT.

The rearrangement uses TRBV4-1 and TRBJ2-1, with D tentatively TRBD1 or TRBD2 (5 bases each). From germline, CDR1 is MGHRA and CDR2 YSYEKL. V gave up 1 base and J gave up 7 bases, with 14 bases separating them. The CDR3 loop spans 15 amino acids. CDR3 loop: CASSQGGTQNNEQFF. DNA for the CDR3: TGCGCCAGCAGCCAAGGAGGGACCCAAAATAATGAGCAGTTCTTC.

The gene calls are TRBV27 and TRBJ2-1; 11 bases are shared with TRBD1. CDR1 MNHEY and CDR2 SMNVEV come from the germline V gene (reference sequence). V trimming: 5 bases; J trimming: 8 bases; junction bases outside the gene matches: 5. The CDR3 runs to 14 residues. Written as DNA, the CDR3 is TGTGCCAGCAGTATAAGGACAGGGGGCTATGAGCAGTTCTTC. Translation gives CASSIRTGGYEQFF.

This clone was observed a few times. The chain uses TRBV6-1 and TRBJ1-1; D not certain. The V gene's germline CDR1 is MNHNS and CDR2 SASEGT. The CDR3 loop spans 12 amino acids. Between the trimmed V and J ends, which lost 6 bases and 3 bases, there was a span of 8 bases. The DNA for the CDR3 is TGTGCCAGCAGGCCGGGGTACACTGAAGCTTTCTTT. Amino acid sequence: CASRPGYTEAFF.

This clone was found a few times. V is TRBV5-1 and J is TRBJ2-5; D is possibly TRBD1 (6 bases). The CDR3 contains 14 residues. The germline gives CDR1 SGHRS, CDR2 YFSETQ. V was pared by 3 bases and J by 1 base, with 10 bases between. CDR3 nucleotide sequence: TGCGCCAGCAGCTCGACAGGAGTCCAAGAGACCCAGTACTTC. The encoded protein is CASSSTGVQETQYF.

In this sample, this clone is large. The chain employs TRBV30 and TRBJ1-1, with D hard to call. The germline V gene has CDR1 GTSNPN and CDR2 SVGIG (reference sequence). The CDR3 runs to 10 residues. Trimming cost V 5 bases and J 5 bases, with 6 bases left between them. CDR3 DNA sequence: TGTGCCTGGGGGGTAACTGAAGCTTTCTTT. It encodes CAWGVTEAFF.

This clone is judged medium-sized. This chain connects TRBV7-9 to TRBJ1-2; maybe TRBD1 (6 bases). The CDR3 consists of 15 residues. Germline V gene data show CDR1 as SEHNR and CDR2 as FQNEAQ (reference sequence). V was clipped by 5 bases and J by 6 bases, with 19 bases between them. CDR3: CASSAVGRGVDGYTF. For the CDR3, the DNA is TGTGCCAGCAGCGCCGTTGGCAGGGGAGTAGATGGCTACACCTTC.

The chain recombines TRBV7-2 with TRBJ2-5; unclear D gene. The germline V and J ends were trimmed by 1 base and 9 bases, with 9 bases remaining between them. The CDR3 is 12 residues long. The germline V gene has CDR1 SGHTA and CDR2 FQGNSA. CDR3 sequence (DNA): TGTGCCAGCAGCTTAGGGAACTTTGCCCAGTACTTC. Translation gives CASSLGNFAQYF.

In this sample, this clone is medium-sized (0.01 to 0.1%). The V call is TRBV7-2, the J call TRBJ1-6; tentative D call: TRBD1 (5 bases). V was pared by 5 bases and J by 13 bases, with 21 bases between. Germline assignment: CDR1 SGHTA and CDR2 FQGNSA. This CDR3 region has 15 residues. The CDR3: CASSPRDAIRNPLHF. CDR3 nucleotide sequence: TGTGCCAGCAGCCCGCGGGACGCTATCAGGAATCCCCTCCACTTT.

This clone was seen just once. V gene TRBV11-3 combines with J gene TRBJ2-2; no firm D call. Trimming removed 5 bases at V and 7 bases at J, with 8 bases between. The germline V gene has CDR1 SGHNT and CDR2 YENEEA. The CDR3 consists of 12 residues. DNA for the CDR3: TGTGCCAGCAGCGAATCGTACGGGGAGCTGTTTTTT. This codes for CASSESYGELFF. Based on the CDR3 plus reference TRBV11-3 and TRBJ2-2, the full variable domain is EAGVVQSPRYKIIEKKQPVAFWCNPISGHNTLYWYLQNLGQGPELLIRYENEEAVDDSQLPKDRFSAERLKGVDSTLKIQPAELGDSAVYLCASSESYGELFFGEGSRLTVL.

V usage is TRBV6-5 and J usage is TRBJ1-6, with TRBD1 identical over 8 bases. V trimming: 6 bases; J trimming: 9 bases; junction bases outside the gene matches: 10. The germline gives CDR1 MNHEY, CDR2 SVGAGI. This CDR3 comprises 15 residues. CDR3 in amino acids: CASRAGQGDVSPLHF. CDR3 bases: TGTGCCAGCAGGGCCGGACAGGGAGACGTTTCACCCCTCCACTTT.

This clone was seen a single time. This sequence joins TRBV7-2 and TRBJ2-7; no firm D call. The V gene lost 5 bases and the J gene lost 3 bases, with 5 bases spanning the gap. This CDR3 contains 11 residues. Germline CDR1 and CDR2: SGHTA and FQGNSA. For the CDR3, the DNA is TGTGCCAGCAGCGAGAGCTACGAGCAGTACTTC. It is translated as CASSESYEQYF.

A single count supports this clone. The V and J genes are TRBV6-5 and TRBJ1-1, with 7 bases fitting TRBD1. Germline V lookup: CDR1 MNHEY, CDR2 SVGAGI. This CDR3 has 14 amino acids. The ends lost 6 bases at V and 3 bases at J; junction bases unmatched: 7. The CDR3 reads CASSLKGAHTEAFF. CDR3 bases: TGTGCCAGCAGCCTCAAGGGGGCACACACTGAAGCTTTCTTT.

The CDR3 protein is CASSVEANPTDTQYF. In DNA form, the CDR3 reads TGTGCCAGCAGCGTAGAAGCGAACCCCACAGATACGCAGTATTTT. The V and J genes are TRBV9 and TRBJ2-3; no firm D call. This CDR3 has 15 residues. Trimming pared 0 bases from V and 2 bases from J, leaving 10 bases between. Germline loops: CDR1 SGDLS, CDR2 YYNGEE.

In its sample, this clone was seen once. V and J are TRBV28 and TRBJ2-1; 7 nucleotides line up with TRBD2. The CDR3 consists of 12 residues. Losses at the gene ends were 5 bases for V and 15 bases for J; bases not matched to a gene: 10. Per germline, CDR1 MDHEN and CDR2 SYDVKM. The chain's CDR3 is CASSEWGEGRFF. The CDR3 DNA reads TGTGCCAGCAGTGAATGGGGGGAGGGACGGTTCTTC.

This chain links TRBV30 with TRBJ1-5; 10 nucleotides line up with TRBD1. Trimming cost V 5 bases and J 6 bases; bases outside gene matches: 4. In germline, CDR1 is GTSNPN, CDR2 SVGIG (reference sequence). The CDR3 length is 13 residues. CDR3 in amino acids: CAWDRGQGQPQHF. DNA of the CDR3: TGTGCCTGGGACAGGGGGCAGGGTCAGCCCCAGCATTTT.

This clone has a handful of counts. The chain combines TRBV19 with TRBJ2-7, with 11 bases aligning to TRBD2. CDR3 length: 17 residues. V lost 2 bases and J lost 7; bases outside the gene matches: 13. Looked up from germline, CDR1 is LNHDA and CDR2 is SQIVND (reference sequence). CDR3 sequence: CASSITPTSGMVREQYF. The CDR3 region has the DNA TGTGCCAGTAGTATAACCCCGACTAGCGGGATGGTGAGGGAGCAGTACTTC.

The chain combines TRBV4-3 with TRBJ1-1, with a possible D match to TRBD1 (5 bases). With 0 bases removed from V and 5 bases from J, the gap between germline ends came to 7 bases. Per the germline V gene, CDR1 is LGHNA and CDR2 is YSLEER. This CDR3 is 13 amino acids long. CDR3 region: CASSQEGGTEAFF. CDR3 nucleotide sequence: TGCGCCAGCAGCCAAGAGGGGGGGACTGAAGCTTTCTTT.

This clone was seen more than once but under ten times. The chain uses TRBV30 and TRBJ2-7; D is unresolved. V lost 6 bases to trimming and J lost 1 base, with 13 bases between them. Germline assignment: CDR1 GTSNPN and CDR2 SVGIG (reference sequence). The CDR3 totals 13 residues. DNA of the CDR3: TGTGCCTGTGGGGATGGGTCTTCCTACGAGCAGTACTTC. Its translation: CACGDGSSYEQYF.

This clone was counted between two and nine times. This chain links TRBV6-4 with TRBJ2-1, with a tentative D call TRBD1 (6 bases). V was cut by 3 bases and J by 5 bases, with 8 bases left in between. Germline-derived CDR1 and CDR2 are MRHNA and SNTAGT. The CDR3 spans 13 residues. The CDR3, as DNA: TGTGCCAGCAGTGAGGACAGCAACAATGAGCAGTTCTTC. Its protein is CASSEDSNNEQFF.

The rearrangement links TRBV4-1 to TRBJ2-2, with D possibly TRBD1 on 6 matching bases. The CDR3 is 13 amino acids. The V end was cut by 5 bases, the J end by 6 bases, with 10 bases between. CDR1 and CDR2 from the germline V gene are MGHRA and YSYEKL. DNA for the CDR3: TGCGCCAGCAGCTACAGGGTTGCCGGGGAGCTGTTTTTT. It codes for CASSYRVAGELFF.

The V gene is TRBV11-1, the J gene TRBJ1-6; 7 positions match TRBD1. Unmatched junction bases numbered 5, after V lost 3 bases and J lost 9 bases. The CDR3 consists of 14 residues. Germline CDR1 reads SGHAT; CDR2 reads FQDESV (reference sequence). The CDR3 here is CASSLETGISPLHF. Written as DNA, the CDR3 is TGTGCCAGCAGCTTGGAGACAGGGATTTCACCCCTCCACTTT.

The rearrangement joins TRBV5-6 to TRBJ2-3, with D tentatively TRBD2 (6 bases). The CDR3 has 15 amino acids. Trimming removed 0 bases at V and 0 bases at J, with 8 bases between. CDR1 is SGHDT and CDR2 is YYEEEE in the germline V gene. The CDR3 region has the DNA TGTGCCAGCAGCTTGGGGGGGACTAGCACAGATACGCAGTATTTT. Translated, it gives CASSLGGTSTDTQYF.

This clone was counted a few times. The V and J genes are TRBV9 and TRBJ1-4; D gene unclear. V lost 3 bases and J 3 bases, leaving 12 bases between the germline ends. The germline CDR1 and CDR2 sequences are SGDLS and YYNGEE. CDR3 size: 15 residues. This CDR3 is CASSGGVSPNEKLFF. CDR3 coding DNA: TGTGCCAGCAGCGGCGGGGTTAGTCCTAATGAAAAACTGTTTTTT.

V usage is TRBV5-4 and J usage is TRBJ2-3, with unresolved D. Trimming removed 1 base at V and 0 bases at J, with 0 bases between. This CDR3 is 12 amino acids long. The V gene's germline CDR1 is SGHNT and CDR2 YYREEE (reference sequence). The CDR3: CASSLSTDTQYF. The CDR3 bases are TGTGCCAGCAGCTTGAGCACAGATACGCAGTATTTT.

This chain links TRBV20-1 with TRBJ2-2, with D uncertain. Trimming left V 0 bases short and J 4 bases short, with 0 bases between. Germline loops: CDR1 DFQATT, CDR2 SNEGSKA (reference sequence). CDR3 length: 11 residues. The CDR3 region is CSARDTGELFF. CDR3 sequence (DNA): TGCAGTGCTAGAGACACCGGGGAGCTGTTTTTT.

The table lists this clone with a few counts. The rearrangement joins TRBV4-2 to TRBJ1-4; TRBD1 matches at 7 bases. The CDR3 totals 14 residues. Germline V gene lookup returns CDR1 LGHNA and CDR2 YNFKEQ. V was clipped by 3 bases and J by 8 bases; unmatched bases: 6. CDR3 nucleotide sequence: TGTGCCAGCAGCCACGGACAGGCTGGGGAAAAACTGTTTTTT. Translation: CASSHGQAGEKLFF.